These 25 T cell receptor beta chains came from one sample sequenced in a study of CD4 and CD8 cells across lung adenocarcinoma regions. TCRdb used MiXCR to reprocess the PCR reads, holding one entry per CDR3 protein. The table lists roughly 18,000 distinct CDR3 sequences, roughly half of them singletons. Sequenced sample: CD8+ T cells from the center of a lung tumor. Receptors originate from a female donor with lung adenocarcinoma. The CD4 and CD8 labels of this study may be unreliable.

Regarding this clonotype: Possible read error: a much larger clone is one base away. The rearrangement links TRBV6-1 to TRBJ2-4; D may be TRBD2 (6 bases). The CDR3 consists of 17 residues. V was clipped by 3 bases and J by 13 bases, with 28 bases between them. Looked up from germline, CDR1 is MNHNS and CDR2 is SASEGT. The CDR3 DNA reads TGTGCCAGCAGTGATTACCGCGGGATTACCACCTACAATGAGCAGTACTTC. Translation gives CASSDYRGITTYNEQYF.

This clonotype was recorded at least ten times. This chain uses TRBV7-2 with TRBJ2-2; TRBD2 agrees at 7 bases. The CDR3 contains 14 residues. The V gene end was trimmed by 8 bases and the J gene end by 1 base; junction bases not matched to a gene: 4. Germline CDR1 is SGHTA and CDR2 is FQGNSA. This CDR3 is CASREEVNTGELFF. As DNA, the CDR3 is TGTGCCAGCCGGGAGGAGGTGAACACCGGGGAGCTGTTTTTT.

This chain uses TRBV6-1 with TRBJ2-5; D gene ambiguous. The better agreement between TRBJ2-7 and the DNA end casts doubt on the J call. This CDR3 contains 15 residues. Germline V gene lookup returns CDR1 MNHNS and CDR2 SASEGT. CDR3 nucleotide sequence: TGTGCCAGCAGTGAAGCGGGCCTAGGCGCCTACGAGCAGTACTTC. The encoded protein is CASSEAGLGAYEQYF.

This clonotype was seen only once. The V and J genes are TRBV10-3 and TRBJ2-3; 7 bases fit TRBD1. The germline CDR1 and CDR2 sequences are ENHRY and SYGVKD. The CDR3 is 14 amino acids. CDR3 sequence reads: CAGKGGRDTDTQYF. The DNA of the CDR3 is TGTGCGGGCAAAGGGGGCAGGGACACAGATACGCAGTATTTT.

The CDR3 sequence: CASSWDRGAAKNIQYF. CDR3 nucleotide sequence: TGTGCCAGCAGTTGGGACAGGGGGGCAGCCAAAAACATTCAGTACTTC. V and J are TRBV6-5 and TRBJ2-4, with 11 bases matching TRBD1. The CDR3 extends over 16 amino acids. CDR1 and CDR2 (germline): MNHEY, SVGAGI. J lost 0 bases, V lost 4 bases, and 2 bases had no gene match.

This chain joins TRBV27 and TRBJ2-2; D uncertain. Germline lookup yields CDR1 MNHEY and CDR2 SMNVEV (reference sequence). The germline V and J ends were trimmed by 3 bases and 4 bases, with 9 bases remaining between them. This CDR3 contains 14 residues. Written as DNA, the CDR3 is TGTGCCAGCAGTTTTGCTAGTGGCACCGGGGAGCTGTTTTTT. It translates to CASSFASGTGELFF.

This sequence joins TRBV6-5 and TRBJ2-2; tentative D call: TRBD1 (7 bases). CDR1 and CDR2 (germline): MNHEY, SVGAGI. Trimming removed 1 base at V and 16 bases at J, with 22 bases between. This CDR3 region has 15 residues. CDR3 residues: CASSYWGASTGAQFF. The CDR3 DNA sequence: TGTGCCAGCAGTTACTGGGGGGCGAGCACAGGGGCGCAGTTTTTT.

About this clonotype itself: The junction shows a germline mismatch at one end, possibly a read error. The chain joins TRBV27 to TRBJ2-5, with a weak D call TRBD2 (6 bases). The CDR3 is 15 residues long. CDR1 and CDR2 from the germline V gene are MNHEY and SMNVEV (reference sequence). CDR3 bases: TGTGCCGCGGGGCTCGGGAGCCGTTACCAAGAGACGCAGTACTTC. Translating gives CAAGLGSRYQETQYF.

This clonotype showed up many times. CDR3 sequence reads: CAISESRGREVGNTEAFF. The CDR3 nucleotides read TGTGCCATCAGTGAGTCCAGGGGGCGAGAGGTTGGGAACACTGAAGCTTTCTTT. The chain employs TRBV10-3 and TRBJ1-1, with TRBD1 matching 8 bases. With V trimmed by 0 bases and J by 1 base, 10 bases remained unmatched. This CDR3 has 18 residues. CDR1 and CDR2 from the germline V gene are ENHRY and SYGVKD.

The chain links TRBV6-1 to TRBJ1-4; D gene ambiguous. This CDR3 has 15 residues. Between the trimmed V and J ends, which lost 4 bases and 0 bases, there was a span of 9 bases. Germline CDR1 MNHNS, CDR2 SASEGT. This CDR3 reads CASSGTPPTNEKLFF. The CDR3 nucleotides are TGTGCCAGCAGTGGAACACCTCCAACTAATGAAAAACTGTTTTTT.

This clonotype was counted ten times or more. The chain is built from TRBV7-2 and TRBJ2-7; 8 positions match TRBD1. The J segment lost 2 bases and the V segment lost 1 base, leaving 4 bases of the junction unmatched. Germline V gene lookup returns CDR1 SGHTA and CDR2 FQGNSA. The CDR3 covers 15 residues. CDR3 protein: CASSLVGQGPYEQYF. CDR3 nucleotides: TGTGCCAGCAGCTTAGTCGGACAGGGCCCCTACGAGCAGTACTTC. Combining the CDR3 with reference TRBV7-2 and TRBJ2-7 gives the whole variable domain GAGVSQSPSNKVTEKGKDVELRCDPISGHTALYWYRQSLGQGLEFLIYFQGNSAPDKSGLPSDRFSAERTGGSVSTLTIQRTQQEDSAVYLCASSLVGQGPYEQYFGPGTRLTVT.

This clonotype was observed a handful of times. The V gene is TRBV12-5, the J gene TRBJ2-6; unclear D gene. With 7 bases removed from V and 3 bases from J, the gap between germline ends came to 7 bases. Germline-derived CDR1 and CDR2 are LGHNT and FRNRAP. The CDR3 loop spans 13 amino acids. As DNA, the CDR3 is TGTGCTAGTGCTGTAAGTGGGGCCAACGTCCTGACTTTC. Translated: CASAVSGANVLTF.

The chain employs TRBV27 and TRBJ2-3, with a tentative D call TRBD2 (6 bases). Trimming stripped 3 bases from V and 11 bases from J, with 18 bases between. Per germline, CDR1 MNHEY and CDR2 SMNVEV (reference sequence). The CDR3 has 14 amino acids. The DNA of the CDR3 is TGTGCCAGCAGTTTGCGATTCGGGGGTAAGGAGCAGTATTTT. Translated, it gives CASSLRFGGKEQYF.

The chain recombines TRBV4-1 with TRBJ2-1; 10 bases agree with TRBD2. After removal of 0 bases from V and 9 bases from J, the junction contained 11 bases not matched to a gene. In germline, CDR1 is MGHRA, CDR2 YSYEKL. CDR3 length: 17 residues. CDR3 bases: TGCGCCAGCAGCCAAGATCACGCACTAGCGGGGACAATTGAGCAGTTCTTC. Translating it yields CASSQDHALAGTIEQFF.

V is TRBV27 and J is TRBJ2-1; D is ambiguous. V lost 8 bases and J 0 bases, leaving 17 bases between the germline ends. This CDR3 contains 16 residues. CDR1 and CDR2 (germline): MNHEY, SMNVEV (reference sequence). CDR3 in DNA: TGTGCCAGCCTTTGTCCCATCCTAAGCTCCTACAATGAGCAGTTCTTC. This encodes CASLCPILSSYNEQFF.

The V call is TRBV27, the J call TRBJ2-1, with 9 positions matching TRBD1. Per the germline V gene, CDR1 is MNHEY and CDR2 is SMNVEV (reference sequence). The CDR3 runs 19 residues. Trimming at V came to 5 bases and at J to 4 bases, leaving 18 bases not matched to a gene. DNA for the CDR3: TGTGCCAGCAGTCCTGAGTGGGCTTCCGGGACAGGGATATACAATGAGCAGTTCTTC. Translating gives CASSPEWASGTGIYNEQFF.

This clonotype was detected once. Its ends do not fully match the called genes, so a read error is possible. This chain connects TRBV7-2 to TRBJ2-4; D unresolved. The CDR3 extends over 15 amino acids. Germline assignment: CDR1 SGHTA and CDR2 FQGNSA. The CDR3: CAGRPSLRDQNTQYF. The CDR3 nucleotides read TGTGCCGGCAGGCCCAGTCTCCGAGACCAAAACACTCAGTACTTC.

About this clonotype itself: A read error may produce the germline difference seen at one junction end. CDR3 coding DNA: TGCGCCAGCGGGGGCCGTGACCAAGACACCCAGTACTTC. This gives the protein CASGGRDQDTQYF. V usage is TRBV10-2 and J usage is TRBJ2-5; TRBD1 might be the D (6 bases). The germline gives CDR1 WSHSY, CDR2 SAAADI. The CDR3 extends over 13 amino acids.

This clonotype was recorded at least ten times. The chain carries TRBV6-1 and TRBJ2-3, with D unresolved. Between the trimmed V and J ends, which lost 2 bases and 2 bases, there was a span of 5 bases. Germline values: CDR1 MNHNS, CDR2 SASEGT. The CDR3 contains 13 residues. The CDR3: CASSEQNTDTQYF. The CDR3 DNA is TGTGCCAGCAGTGAACAGAACACAGATACGCAGTATTTT.

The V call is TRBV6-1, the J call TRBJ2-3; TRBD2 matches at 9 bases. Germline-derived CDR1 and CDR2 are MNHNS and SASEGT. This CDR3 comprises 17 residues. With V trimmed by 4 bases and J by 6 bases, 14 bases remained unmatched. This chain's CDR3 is CASSGSRVAGVEDTQYF. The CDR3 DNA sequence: TGTGCCAGCAGTGGGAGTCGGGTAGCGGGAGTTGAGGATACGCAGTATTTT.

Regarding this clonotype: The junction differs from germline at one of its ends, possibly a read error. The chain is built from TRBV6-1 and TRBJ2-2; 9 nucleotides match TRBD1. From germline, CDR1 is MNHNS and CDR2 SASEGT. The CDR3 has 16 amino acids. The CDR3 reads CASSARTGGGTGTLYF. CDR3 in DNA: TGTGCCAGCAGTGCCAGAACAGGGGGCGGCACAGGGACGCTGTATTTT.

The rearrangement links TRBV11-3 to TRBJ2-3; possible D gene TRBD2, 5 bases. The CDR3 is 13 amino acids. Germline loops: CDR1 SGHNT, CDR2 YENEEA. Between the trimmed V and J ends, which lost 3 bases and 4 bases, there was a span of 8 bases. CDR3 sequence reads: CASSFEGSDTQYF. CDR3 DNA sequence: TGTGCCAGCAGCTTTGAGGGATCAGATACGCAGTATTTT.

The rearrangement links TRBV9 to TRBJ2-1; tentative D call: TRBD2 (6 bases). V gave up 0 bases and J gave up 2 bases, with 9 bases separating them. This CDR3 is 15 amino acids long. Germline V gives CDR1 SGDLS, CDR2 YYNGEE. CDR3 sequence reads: CASSVGTSPYNEQFF. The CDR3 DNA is TGTGCCAGCAGCGTAGGAACTAGCCCCTACAATGAGCAGTTCTTC.

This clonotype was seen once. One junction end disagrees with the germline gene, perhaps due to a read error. CDR3 amino acids: CASSEGFNSNPPLHF. In nucleotides, the CDR3 is TGTGCCAGCAGTGAAGGGTTCAACAGCAATCCGCCCCTGCATTTT. This rearrangement joins TRBV6-1 to TRBJ1-5; no firm D call. The CDR3 totals 15 residues. Germline V lookup: CDR1 MNHNS, CDR2 SASEGT.

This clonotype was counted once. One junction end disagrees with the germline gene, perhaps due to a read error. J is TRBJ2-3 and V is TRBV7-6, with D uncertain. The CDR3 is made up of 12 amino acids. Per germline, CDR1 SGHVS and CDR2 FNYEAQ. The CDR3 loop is CASGLVGDTQYF. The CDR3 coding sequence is TGTGCCAGCGGCTTAGTAGGTGATACGCAGTATTTT.